These 7 T cell receptor beta chains originate from one sample sequenced in a study of shared clonotypes between healthy human individuals. Here immunoSEQ multiplex PCR was the method, and the copy in TCRdb shows in-frame clones only, minus some. The table lists about 980,000 clones, approximately 80% of them singletons. What was sequenced was memory CD4+ T cells sorted from blood. Subset noted: CD45RA-negative fraction. Every receptor here comes from a man between 18 and 35 years old in good health.

This chain links TRBV6-5 with TRBJ1-1, with no clear D. CDR1 MNHEY and CDR2 SVGAGI come from the germline V gene. The ends were cut back, 0 bases at V and 0 bases at J, with 11 bases in the middle. The CDR3 consists of 16 residues. The CDR3 here is CASSYSIGTVNTEAFF. The DNA for the CDR3 is TGTGCCAGCAGTTACTCGATTGGTACAGTGAACACTGAAGCTTTCTTT.

About this clone: Other DNA sequences of this sample code for an identical CDR3. The gene calls are TRBV28 and TRBJ2-3; TRBD2 matches at 8 bases. CDR1 and CDR2 (germline): MDHEN, SYDVKM. The CDR3 consists of 14 residues. Trimming cost V 6 bases and J 1 base; bases outside gene matches: 3. The CDR3 here is CASRPGGGTDTQYF. In DNA form, the CDR3 reads TGTGCCAGCAGGCCCGGGGGGGGCACAGATACGCAGTATTTT.

The chain recombines TRBV7-9 with TRBJ1-1, with D possibly TRBD1 on 5 matching bases. Germline V gene lookup returns CDR1 SEHNR and CDR2 FQNEAQ (reference sequence). The ends were cut back, 6 bases at V and 3 bases at J, with 14 bases in the middle. The CDR3 loop spans 14 amino acids. The CDR3 reads CASRYLGGYTEAFF. DNA for the CDR3: TGTGCCAGCAGGTATCTCGGGGGATACACTGAAGCTTTCTTT. The variable domain in full, with the rest retrieved from reference TRBV7-9 and TRBJ1-1, is DTGVSQNPRHKITKRGQNVTFRCDPISEHNRLYWYRQTLGQGPEFLTYFQNEAQLEKSRLLSDRFSAERPKGSFSTLEIQRTEQGDSAMYLCASRYLGGYTEAFFGQGTRLTVV.

This chain links TRBV2 with TRBJ1-2; D is ambiguous. The V gene lost 6 bases and the J gene lost 0 bases, with 8 bases spanning the gap. Germline V lookup: CDR1 SNHLY, CDR2 FYNNEI. The CDR3 extends over 13 amino acids. CDR3 sequence reads: CASRGSANYGYTF. CDR3 nucleotides: TGTGCCAGCAGGGGGTCAGCTAACTATGGCTACACCTTC.

The gene calls are TRBV30 and TRBJ2-5, with no clear D. Gene TRBJ2-7 matches the end of the DNA better, so the J call may be wrong. Germline CDR1 and CDR2: GTSNPN and SVGIG (reference sequence). CDR3 length: 11 residues. CDR3: CAWSVVYEQYF. CDR3 bases: TGTGCCTGGAGTGTCGTCTACGAGCAGTACTTC.

This clone came up once. The CDR3 DNA reads as TGCGCCAGCAGCTTGGCCCTAGCGGGGGGGCGAGATACGCAGTATTTT. Translated, it gives CASSLALAGGRDTQYF. The V and J genes are TRBV5-1 and TRBJ2-3, with 12 bases identical to TRBD2. Germline-derived CDR1 and CDR2 are SGHRS and YFSETQ. V lost 0 bases and J lost 5; bases outside the gene matches: 4. This CDR3 region has 16 residues.

With regard to this clone: Other DNA sequences in the sample encode the same CDR3. The gene calls are TRBV6-1 and TRBJ1-5; TRBD1 aligns across 7 bases. Germline V CDR1 and CDR2: MNHNS, SASEGT. V lost 4 bases, J lost 6 bases, and 3 bases stayed unmatched. The CDR3 sequence is 13 residues long. The CDR3 bases are TGTGCCAGCAGTGGACAGGGAGGTCAGCCCCAGCATTTT. It codes for CASSGQGGQPQHF.